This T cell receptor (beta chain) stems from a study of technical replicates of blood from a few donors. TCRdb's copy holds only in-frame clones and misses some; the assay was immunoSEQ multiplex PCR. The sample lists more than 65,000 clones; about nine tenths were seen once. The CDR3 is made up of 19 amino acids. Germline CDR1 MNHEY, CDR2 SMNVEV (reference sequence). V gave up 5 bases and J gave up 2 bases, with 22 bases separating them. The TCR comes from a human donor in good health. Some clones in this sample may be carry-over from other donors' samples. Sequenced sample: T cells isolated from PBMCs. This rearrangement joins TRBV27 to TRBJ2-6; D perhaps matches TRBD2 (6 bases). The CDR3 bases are TGTGCCAGCAGTACAAGGGCGGGGATCGTATTTCCTGGGGCCAACGTCCTGACTTTC. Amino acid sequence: CASSTRAGIVFPGANVLTF.